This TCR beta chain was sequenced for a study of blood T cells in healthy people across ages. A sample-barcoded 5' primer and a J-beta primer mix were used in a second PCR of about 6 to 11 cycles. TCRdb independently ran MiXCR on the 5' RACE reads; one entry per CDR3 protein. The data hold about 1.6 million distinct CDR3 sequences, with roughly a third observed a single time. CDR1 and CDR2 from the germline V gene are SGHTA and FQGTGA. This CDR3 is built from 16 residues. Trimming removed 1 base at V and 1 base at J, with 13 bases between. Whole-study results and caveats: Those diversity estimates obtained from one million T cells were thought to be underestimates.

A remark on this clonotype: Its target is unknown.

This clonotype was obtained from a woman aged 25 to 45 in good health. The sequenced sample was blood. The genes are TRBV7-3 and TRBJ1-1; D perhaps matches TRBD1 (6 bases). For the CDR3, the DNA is TGTGCCAGCAGCTTAATGGCAGGGGTTGCGAACACTGAAGCTTTCTTT. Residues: CASSLMAGVANTEAFF.